This T cell receptor beta chain was sequenced for a study of long-term antiretroviral therapy in people with HIV. Study findings and constraints: When set beside controls, HIV repertoires had CDR3 length ranges that were narrower.

In germline, CDR1 is MDHEN, CDR2 SYDVKM. The junction had 12 bases not matched to a gene; V was cut back by 3 bases and J by 1 base. CDR3 size: 19 residues. It was version v3.0 of the immunoSEQ assay that was run at survey level. Clones were read by immunoSEQ multiplex PCR, and TCRdb kept only the in-frame ones, dropping some. This sample has about 17,000 clones, with about 80% found just once. This clone was counted between two and nine times. Its antigen is not known. The input for sequencing was unsorted PBMCs, taken 0.3 years before starting antiretroviral therapy. The sequence was obtained from a man aged 45-65 years with HIV. The V gene is TRBV28, the J gene TRBJ2-3; TRBD2 matches 11 bases. CDR3 sequence reads: CASSLGRPGLAVRTDTQYF. CDR3 bases: TGTGCCAGCAGTTTGGGCAGACCGGGACTAGCGGTGCGCACAGATACGCAGTATTTT.